One and the same sample provided the 13 T cell receptor beta chains below, sequenced in a study of blood T cell repertoires in COVID-19. Here immunoSEQ multiplex PCR was the method, and the copy in TCRdb shows in-frame clones only, minus some. The sample contains around 210,000 clones, over 80% of which appear only once. Specimen: peripheral blood. These receptors were collected from a man aged 55 to 70 with COVID-19, enrolled during active disease.

The chain recombines TRBV28 with TRBJ1-2; 10 bases line up with TRBD1. After removal of 5 bases from V and 3 bases from J, the junction contained 6 bases not matched to a gene. Germline V lookup: CDR1 MDHEN, CDR2 SYDVKM. The length of the CDR3 is 15 residues. CDR3 sequence reads: CASSMGQGRYYGYTF. The CDR3 coding sequence is TGTGCCAGCAGTATGGGACAGGGGCGTTACTATGGCTACACCTTC.

CDR3 amino acids: CASSKGGNTEAFF. The CDR3 nucleotides read TGTGCCAGCAGCAAAGGGGGGAACACTGAAGCTTTCTTT. This chain joins TRBV7-8 and TRBJ1-1, with a possible D match to TRBD1 (6 bases). V lost 5 bases and J 1 base, leaving 8 bases between the germline ends. Per the germline V gene, CDR1 is SGHVS and CDR2 is FQNEAQ. This CDR3 contains 13 residues.

The chain combines TRBV6-5 with TRBJ1-1; tentatively, D is TRBD1 (6 bases). CDR1 MNHEY and CDR2 SVGAGI come from the germline V gene. V lost 5 bases and J lost 0, with 10 bases in between. CDR3 length: 14 residues. The CDR3 loop is CASSPGQLNTEAFF. Written as DNA, the CDR3 is TGTGCCAGCAGTCCCGGACAGTTGAACACTGAAGCTTTCTTT.

The V and J genes are TRBV27 and TRBJ2-1, with 12 bases aligning to TRBD2. Per the germline V gene, CDR1 is MNHEY and CDR2 is SMNVEV (reference sequence). The CDR3 has 19 residues. V lost 4 bases to trimming and J lost 5 bases; unmatched junction nucleotides: 15. As DNA, the CDR3 is TGTGCCAGCAGTTACTTAGTACCCCCGACTAGCGGGAGAAACAATGAGCAGTTCTTC. It specifies CASSYLVPPTSGRNNEQFF.

V usage is TRBV6-5 and J usage is TRBJ2-1; perhaps TRBD2 as D (6 bases). The CDR3 spans 12 residues. The germline V and J ends were trimmed by 7 bases and 4 bases, with 8 bases remaining between them. Germline CDR1 is MNHEY and CDR2 is SVGAGI. The CDR3, as DNA: TGTGCCAGCAAGGAGGGGTACAATGAGCAGTTCTTC. Translating it yields CASKEGYNEQFF.

V gene TRBV29-1 combines with J gene TRBJ2-1; tentative D call: TRBD1 (7 bases). V lost 8 bases and J 4 bases, leaving 18 bases between the germline ends. Germline CDR1 reads SQVTM; CDR2 reads ANQGSEA. This CDR3 is built from 14 residues. The CDR3: CSTEWQGGYNEQFF. The CDR3 bases are TGCAGCACAGAGTGGCAGGGGGGTTACAATGAGCAGTTCTTC.

The chain uses TRBV24-1 and TRBJ1-4, with D unresolved. From germline, CDR1 is KGHDR and CDR2 SFDVKD. V gave up 1 base and J gave up 8 bases, with 13 bases separating them. This CDR3 is 15 amino acids long. The CDR3 nucleotides are TGTGCCACCAGTGATTTAGGGAGGGTCGACGAAAAACTGTTTTTT. Its translation: CATSDLGRVDEKLFF.

Only one count was recorded for this clone. The chain has TRBV5-1 and TRBJ2-1, with 7 bases that match TRBD1. J gave up 4 bases and V 4 bases, and 8 bases lay outside the gene matches. From germline, CDR1 is SGHRS and CDR2 YFSETQ. The CDR3 consists of 15 residues. The DNA for the CDR3 is TGCGCCAGCAGCCACGGACAGGAGAAATACAATGAGCAGTTCTTC. Residues: CASSHGQEKYNEQFF.

This chain uses TRBV28 with TRBJ1-5, with 7 bases matching TRBD1. In germline, CDR1 is MDHEN, CDR2 SYDVKM. The CDR3 is made up of 15 amino acids. After removal of 7 bases from V and 4 bases from J, the junction contained 10 bases not matched to a gene. CDR3 residues: CASKRVTGRNQPQHF. CDR3 DNA sequence: TGTGCCAGCAAAAGGGTGACAGGGCGGAATCAGCCCCAGCATTTT.

In its sample, this clone was seen once. V and J are TRBV7-9 and TRBJ1-1; maybe TRBD1 (6 bases). The CDR3 has 17 residues. Germline CDR1 and CDR2: SEHNR and FQNEAQ (reference sequence). Trimming pared 5 bases from V and 0 bases from J, leaving 19 bases between. DNA for the CDR3: TGTGCCAGCAGCCGGGGACACCGACTGCTTATGAACACTGAAGCTTTCTTT. Its translation is CASSRGHRLLMNTEAFF. Full variable domain (rest looked up from reference TRBV7-9 and TRBJ1-1): DTGVSQNPRHKITKRGQNVTFRCDPISEHNRLYWYRQTLGQGPEFLTYFQNEAQLEKSRLLSDRFSAERPKGSFSTLEIQRTEQGDSAMYLCASSRGHRLLMNTEAFFGQGTRLTVV.

The rearrangement links TRBV4-1 to TRBJ1-5; D gene uncertain. Trimming removed 0 bases at V and 4 bases at J, with 7 bases between. The CDR3 is made up of 14 amino acids. Germline assignment: CDR1 MGHRA and CDR2 YSYEKL. In nucleotides, the CDR3 is TGCGCCAGCAGCCAAGATGGCCGAAATCAGCCCCAGCATTTT. It yields the protein CASSQDGRNQPQHF.

In this sample, this clone turned up once. This chain connects TRBV3-1 (or the pseudogene TRBV3-2) to TRBJ2-7, with D uncertain. The germline V and J ends were trimmed by 0 bases and 1 base, with 13 bases remaining between them. Germline values: CDR1 LGHDT, CDR2 YNNKEL (reference sequence). This CDR3 comprises 16 residues. In nucleotides, the CDR3 is TGTGCCAGCAGCCAAGAAGGATCGGTGAGGTCCTACGAGCAGTACTTC. Translating it yields CASSQEGSVRSYEQYF.

This rearrangement joins TRBV19 to TRBJ1-4; TRBD1 matches 9 bases. J lost 8 bases, V lost 6 bases, and 13 bases had no gene match. The CDR3 covers 16 residues. From germline, CDR1 is LNHDA and CDR2 SQIVND (reference sequence). CDR3 coding DNA: TGTGCCAGTAGGATCGGGTGGTCTGGGACAGGGGAAAAACTGTTTTTT. Protein: CASRIGWSGTGEKLFF. Using reference TRBV19 and TRBJ1-4 for the parts outside the CDR3, the full variable domain is DGGITQSPKYLFRKEGQNVTLSCEQNLNHDAMYWYRQDPGQGLRLIYYSQIVNDFQKGDIAEGYSVSREKKESFPLTVTSAQKNPTAFYLCASRIGWSGTGEKLFFGSGTQLSVL.